This T cell receptor (beta chain) is drawn from a study of OX40 agonist ivuxolimab in advanced cancers. At the level of the study: Dose-escalation patients' cancers were hepatocellular carcinoma, melanoma, renal cell or head and neck cancer.

The assay was immunoSEQ multiplex PCR, and TCRdb's table has in-frame clones only and misses some. Among about 64,000 clones, about 90% were seen once, and the ten largest hold approximately 1.4%. The study, taken as a whole, reports: Both blood CD4+ and CD8+ T cells showed clonal growth by week 6 at 0.1 to 3.0 mg/kg. Expanded clones were, on average, more numerous in CD8+ T cells than in CD4+.

Germline CDR1 and CDR2: SEHNR and FQNEAQ (reference sequence). The CDR3 consists of 12 residues. The ends were cut back, 6 bases at V and 4 bases at J, with 6 bases in the middle. Comments on this clone: Its antigen is undetermined.

The TCR was taken from an adult with an advanced solid tumor such as melanoma, head and neck, liver or kidney cancer. The source was CD4+ or CD8+ T cells sorted from blood, collected in a trial of the OX40 agonist ivuxolimab. The V and J genes are TRBV7-9 and TRBJ2-2; D call uncertain. CDR3 DNA: TGTGCCAGCAGGCGCGCCACCGGGGAGCTGTTTTTT. Its protein product is CASRRATGELFF.